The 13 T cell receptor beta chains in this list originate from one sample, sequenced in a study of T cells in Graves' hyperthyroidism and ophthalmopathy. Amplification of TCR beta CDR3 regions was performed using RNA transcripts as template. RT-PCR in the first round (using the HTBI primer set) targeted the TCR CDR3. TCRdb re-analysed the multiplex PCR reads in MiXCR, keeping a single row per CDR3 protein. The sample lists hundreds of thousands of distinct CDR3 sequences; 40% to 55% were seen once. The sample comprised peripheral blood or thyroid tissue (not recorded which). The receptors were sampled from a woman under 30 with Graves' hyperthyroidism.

In DNA form, the CDR3 reads TGTGCCAGCAGCTTAGCGAGCGGGAGGGCCGCCAATGAGCAGTTCTTC. Translation: CASSLASGRAANEQFF. This chain links TRBV7-9 with TRBJ2-1, with 10 bases matching TRBD2. The germline V gene encodes CDR1 SEHNR and CDR2 FQNEAQ (reference sequence). V shed 0 bases, J shed 6 bases, and the junction held 5 bases outside the gene matches. This CDR3 has 16 amino acids.

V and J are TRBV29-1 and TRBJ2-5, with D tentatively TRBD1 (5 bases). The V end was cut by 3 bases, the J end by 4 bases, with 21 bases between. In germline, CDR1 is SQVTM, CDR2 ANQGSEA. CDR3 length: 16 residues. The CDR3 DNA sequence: TGCAGCGTTGAGGTTGTGGCGGAACCTAGGGGAGAGACCCAGTACTTC. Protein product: CSVEVVAEPRGETQYF.

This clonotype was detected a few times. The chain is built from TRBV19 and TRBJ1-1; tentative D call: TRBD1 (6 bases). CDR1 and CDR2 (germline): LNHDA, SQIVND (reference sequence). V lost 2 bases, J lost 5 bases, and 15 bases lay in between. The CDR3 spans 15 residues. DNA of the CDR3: TGTGCCAGTAGTATATCCGGGACAATCATGACTGAAGCTTTCTTT. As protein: CASSISGTIMTEAFF.

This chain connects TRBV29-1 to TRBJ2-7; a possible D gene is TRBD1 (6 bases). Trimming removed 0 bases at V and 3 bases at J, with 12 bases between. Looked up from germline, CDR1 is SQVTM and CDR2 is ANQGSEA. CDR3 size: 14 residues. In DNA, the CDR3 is TGCAGCGTTGAAGAGTCTGGGGGCGGCTACGAGCAGTACTTC. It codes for CSVEESGGGYEQYF.

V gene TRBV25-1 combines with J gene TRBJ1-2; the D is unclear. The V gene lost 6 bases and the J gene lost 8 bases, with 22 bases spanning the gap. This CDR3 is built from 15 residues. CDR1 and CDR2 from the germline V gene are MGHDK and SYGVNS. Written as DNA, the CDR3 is TGTGCCAGCAGCGCCTCTGGGCGGGTTCCCAGGGGCTACACCTTC. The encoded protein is CASSASGRVPRGYTF.

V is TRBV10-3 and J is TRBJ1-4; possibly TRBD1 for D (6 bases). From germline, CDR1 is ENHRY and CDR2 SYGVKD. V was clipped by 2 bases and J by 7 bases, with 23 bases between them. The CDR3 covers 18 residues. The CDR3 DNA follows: TGTGCCATCAGTGAGCAGCCGTCCCGTGGGGGCGCCGGTGAAAAACTGTTTTTT. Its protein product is CAISEQPSRGGAGEKLFF.

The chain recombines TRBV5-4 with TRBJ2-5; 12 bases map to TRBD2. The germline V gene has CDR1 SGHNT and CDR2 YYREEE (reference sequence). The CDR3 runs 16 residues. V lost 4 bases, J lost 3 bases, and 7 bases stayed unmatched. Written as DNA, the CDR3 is TGTGCCAGCAGCACGCTAGCGGGAGGGCCTGAAGAGACCCAGTACTTC. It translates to CASSTLAGGPEETQYF. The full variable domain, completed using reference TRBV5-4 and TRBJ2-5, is ETGVTQSPTHLIKTRGQQVTLRCSSQSGHNTVSWYQQALGQGPQFIFQYYREEENGRGNFPPRFSGLQFPNYSSELNVNALELDDSALYLCASSTLAGGPEETQYFGPGTRLLVL.

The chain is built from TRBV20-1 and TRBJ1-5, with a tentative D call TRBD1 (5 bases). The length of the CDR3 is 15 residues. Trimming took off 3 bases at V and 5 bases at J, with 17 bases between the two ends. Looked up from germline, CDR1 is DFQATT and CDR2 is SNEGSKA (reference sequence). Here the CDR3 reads CSARRGGLYDQPQHF. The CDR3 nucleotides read TGCAGTGCTAGGAGGGGCGGACTGTATGATCAGCCCCAGCATTTT.

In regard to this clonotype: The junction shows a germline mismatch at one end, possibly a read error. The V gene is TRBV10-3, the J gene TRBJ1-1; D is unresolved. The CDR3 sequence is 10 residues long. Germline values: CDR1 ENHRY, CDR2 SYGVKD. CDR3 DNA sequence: TGTGCCACCAGTAGGGCTGAAGCTTTCTTT. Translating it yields CATSRAEAFF.

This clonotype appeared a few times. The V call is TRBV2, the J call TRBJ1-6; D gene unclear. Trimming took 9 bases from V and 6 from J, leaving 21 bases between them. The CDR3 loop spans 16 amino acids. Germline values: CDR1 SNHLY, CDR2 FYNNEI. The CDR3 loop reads CASRTQLASSNSPLHF. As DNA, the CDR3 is TGTGCCAGTCGAACCCAGTTGGCTTCAAGTAATTCACCCCTCCACTTT.

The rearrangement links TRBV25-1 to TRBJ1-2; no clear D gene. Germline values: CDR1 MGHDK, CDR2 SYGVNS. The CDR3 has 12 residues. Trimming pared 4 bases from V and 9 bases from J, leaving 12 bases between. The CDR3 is CASSARGDSYTF. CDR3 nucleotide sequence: TGTGCCAGCAGTGCTAGAGGCGATAGCTACACCTTC.

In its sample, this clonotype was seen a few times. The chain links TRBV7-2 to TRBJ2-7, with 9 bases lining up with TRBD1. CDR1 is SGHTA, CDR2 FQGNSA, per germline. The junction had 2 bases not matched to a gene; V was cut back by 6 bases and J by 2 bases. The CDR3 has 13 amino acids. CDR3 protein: CASRRTGAYEQYF. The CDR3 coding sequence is TGTGCCAGCAGAAGGACAGGGGCCTACGAGCAGTACTTC.

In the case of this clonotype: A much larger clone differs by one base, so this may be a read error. CDR3 DNA: TGCAGCGTCCAAGGACAGGATGAAAAACTGTTTTTT. Protein product: CSVQGQDEKLFF. The genes are TRBV29-1 and TRBJ1-4; 7 nucleotides match TRBD1. In germline, CDR1 is SQVTM, CDR2 ANQGSEA. This CDR3 contains 12 residues. V shed 6 bases, J shed 6 bases, and the junction held 4 bases outside the gene matches.